The 3 T cell receptor beta chains reported below all come from one sample, sequenced in a study of lymphopenia after photon versus proton radiotherapy. The repertoire was sequenced with immunoSEQ multiplex PCR; TCRdb's copy has only in-frame clones and lacks some. The sample records around 150,000 clones, roughly nine tenths being singletons. Sequenced material: peripheral blood, taken from a patient treated with photon-based radiotherapy. The receptors were sampled from a man in his fifties with gastric cancer.

This clone was seen a few times. CDR3 sequence (DNA): TGTGCCAGCAGAGGTGAGGGCTTTGGCAATCAGCCCCAGCATTTT. Translated: CASRGEGFGNQPQHF. The chain couples TRBV28 to TRBJ1-5; D not resolved. There are 15 residues in the CDR3. The germline V gene encodes CDR1 MDHEN and CDR2 SYDVKM. Trimming left V 6 bases short and J 2 bases short, with 14 bases between. Full variable domain (outside the CDR3, taken from reference TRBV28 and TRBJ1-5): DVKVTQSSRYLVKRTGEKVFLECVQDMDHENMFWYRQDPGLGLRLIYFSYDVKMKEKGDIPEGYSVSREKKERFSLILESASTNQTSMYLCASRGEGFGNQPQHFGDGTRLSIL.

This clone has only one observation. V is TRBV5-8 and J is TRBJ1-2, with D maybe TRBD1 (5 bases). The CDR3 runs to 13 residues. Between the trimmed V and J ends, which lost 7 bases and 8 bases, there was a span of 18 bases. From germline, CDR1 is SGHTS and CDR2 YDEGEE. DNA for the CDR3: TGTGCCAGCGTCGTGGGACCGGATCTGGGCTACACCTTC. Amino acid sequence: CASVVGPDLGYTF.

This clone has only one observation. V usage is TRBV6-5 and J usage is TRBJ2-5, with D uncertain. This CDR3 comprises 12 residues. V was pared by 5 bases and J by 7 bases, with 11 bases between. The V gene's germline CDR1 is MNHEY and CDR2 SVGAGI. This CDR3 is CASSHSKGTQYF. CDR3 bases: TGTGCCAGCAGTCACAGCAAGGGGACCCAGTACTTC.